The next 27 T cell receptor beta chains were all read from a single sample in a study of immune cell composition in non-small cell lung cancer. TCRdb's copy holds only in-frame clones and misses some; the assay was immunoSEQ multiplex PCR. The sample yields approximately 11,000 clones, around 60% seen once. Source material: lung tumor tissue. The receptors come from a human donor with non-small cell lung cancer.

The chain is built from TRBV7-2 and TRBJ1-5; 8 nucleotides line up with TRBD1. The CDR3 runs to 15 residues. V dropped 6 bases and J dropped 0; count of bases not matched to a gene: 4. The germline CDR1 and CDR2 sequences are SGHTA and FQGNSA. CDR3 sequence: CASRRTGNSNQPQHF. The CDR3 DNA sequence: TGTGCCAGCAGACGGACAGGGAATAGCAATCAGCCCCAGCATTTT. Based on the CDR3 plus reference TRBV7-2 and TRBJ1-5, the full variable domain is GAGVSQSPSNKVTEKGKDVELRCDPISGHTALYWYRQSLGQGLEFLIYFQGNSAPDKSGLPSDRFSAERTGGSVSTLTIQRTQQEDSAVYLCASRRTGNSNQPQHFGDGTRLSIL.

The chain carries TRBV29-1 and TRBJ2-1; D is perhaps TRBD2 (6 bases). Trimming took off 5 bases at V and 7 bases at J, with 18 bases between the two ends. Germline CDR1 and CDR2: SQVTM and ANQGSEA. The CDR3 runs to 14 residues. In DNA, the CDR3 is TGCAGCGTTATGCCGAGTGGCGGGATAAATGAGCAGTTCTTC. It encodes CSVMPSGGINEQFF.

As for this clone: The sample holds other DNA sequences that translate to the same CDR3. V usage is TRBV25-1 and J usage is TRBJ2-5, with D possibly being TRBD2 (6 bases). Trimming removed 2 bases at V and 5 bases at J, with 9 bases between. CDR3 length equals 13 residues. Germline assignment: CDR1 MGHDK and CDR2 SYGVNS. This chain's CDR3 is CASSEAGRETQYF. The CDR3, as DNA: TGTGCCAGCAGTGAAGCGGGGCGTGAGACCCAGTACTTC. Using reference TRBV25-1 and TRBJ2-5 for the parts outside the CDR3, the full variable domain is EADIYQTPRYLVIGTGKKITLECSQTMGHDKMYWYQQDPGMELHLIHYSYGVNSTEKGDLSSESTVSRIRTEHFPLTLESARPSHTSQYLCASSEAGRETQYFGPGTRLLVL.

The gene calls are TRBV5-8 and TRBJ2-5; D is possibly TRBD1 (6 bases). This CDR3 has 14 residues. The germline V gene has CDR1 SGHTS and CDR2 YDEGEE. The V end was cut by 4 bases, the J end by 1 base, with 11 bases between. The CDR3: CASSEQGPQETQYF. The DNA of the CDR3 is TGTGCCAGCAGCGAACAGGGACCCCAAGAGACCCAGTACTTC.

V is TRBV2 and J is TRBJ2-2, with 7 positions matching TRBD1. V was pared by 9 bases and J by 1 base, with 14 bases of the junction left unmatched. The CDR3 contains 17 residues. The germline gives CDR1 SNHLY, CDR2 FYNNEI. This CDR3 reads CARGPVDGTVNTGELFF. In DNA form, the CDR3 reads TGTGCCAGGGGTCCGGTGGATGGGACAGTGAACACCGGGGAGCTGTTTTTT.

The chain couples TRBV6-1 to TRBJ1-2, with TRBD1 matching 10 bases. The germline gives CDR1 MNHNS, CDR2 SASEGT. The V segment lost 6 bases and the J segment 4 bases; nucleotides outside the gene matches: 5. This CDR3 is built from 14 residues. The CDR3 sequence is CASSRDRGSYGYTF. The CDR3 coding sequence is TGTGCCAGCAGCAGGGACAGGGGAAGCTATGGCTACACCTTC.

This chain uses TRBV5-4 with TRBJ2-3, with 7 nucleotides matching TRBD2. Trimming took 4 bases from V and 2 from J; bases not matched to a gene: 7. CDR1 is SGHNT, CDR2 YYREEE, per germline (reference sequence). The CDR3 loop spans 15 amino acids. CDR3 residues: CASSPAGAATDTQYF. Written as DNA, the CDR3 is TGTGCCAGCAGCCCCGCGGGAGCGGCCACAGATACGCAGTATTTT.

This clone showed up just a few times. V usage is TRBV28 and J usage is TRBJ1-5; D gene unclear. V was clipped by 6 bases and J by 11 bases, with 20 bases between them. CDR1 and CDR2 (germline): MDHEN, SYDVKM. This CDR3 comprises 14 residues. The CDR3 is CASRVPGPKSAQHF. The CDR3 region has the DNA TGTGCCAGCAGGGTCCCGGGTCCCAAATCCGCCCAGCATTTT.

In this sample, this clone turned up a few times. This chain links TRBV28 with TRBJ2-7, with a tentative D call TRBD1 (5 bases). The CDR3 is 15 residues long. In germline, CDR1 is MDHEN, CDR2 SYDVKM. V was clipped by 7 bases and J by 2 bases, with 18 bases between them. The CDR3 sequence is CASTSSKTVTYEQYF. DNA of the CDR3: TGTGCCAGCACAAGCAGCAAGACAGTTACCTACGAGCAGTACTTC.

The CDR3 is CASSMGTDSYNEQFF. CDR3 DNA: TGTGCCAGTAGTATGGGGACAGACTCCTACAATGAGCAGTTCTTC. The genes are TRBV19 and TRBJ2-1, with 7 bases lining up with TRBD1. The CDR3 runs to 15 residues. The V segment lost 3 bases and the J segment 0 bases; nucleotides outside the gene matches: 2. Looked up from germline, CDR1 is LNHDA and CDR2 is SQIVND (reference sequence).

This rearrangement joins TRBV4-3 to TRBJ2-3; D is possibly TRBD1 (5 bases). Germline CDR1 is LGHNA and CDR2 is YSLEER. V was cut by 0 bases and J by 0 bases, with 25 bases left in between. This CDR3 has 21 amino acids. CDR3 sequence reads: CASSQDRRRSEEQASTDTQYF. The CDR3 DNA reads TGCGCCAGCAGCCAAGATCGACGGCGCAGCGAGGAACAGGCAAGCACAGATACGCAGTATTTT.

The V call is TRBV18, the J call TRBJ2-3, with 9 bases identical to TRBD2. J lost 5 bases, V lost 0 bases, and 3 bases had no gene match. The CDR3 is 15 amino acids. Germline V CDR1 and CDR2: KGHSH, LQKENI. The CDR3, as DNA: TGTGCCAGCTCACCACCAGGACTAGCGATAGATACGCAGTATTTT. Amino acids: CASSPPGLAIDTQYF.

The chain uses TRBV28 and TRBJ2-1; no firm D call. Germline V gives CDR1 MDHEN, CDR2 SYDVKM. CDR3 size: 16 residues. Trimming left V 3 bases short and J 7 bases short, with 19 bases between. The DNA of the CDR3 is TGTGCCAGCAGTTTCTACCCGGCGAGCCGAGGAAATGAGCAGTTCTTC. This sequence encodes CASSFYPASRGNEQFF.

The V call is TRBV29-1, the J call TRBJ2-5; D might be TRBD2 (6 bases). The germline V gene has CDR1 SQVTM and CDR2 ANQGSEA. Trimming pared 4 bases from V and 4 bases from J, leaving 13 bases between. This CDR3 contains 13 residues. The CDR3 sequence is CSVGGVSGETQYF. The CDR3 DNA is TGCAGCGTTGGCGGGGTAAGCGGAGAGACCCAGTACTTC.

The chain has TRBV5-4 and TRBJ2-7; a possible D gene is TRBD2 (7 bases). Germline V gene data show CDR1 as SGHNT and CDR2 as YYREEE (reference sequence). Trimming left V 4 bases short and J 5 bases short, with 16 bases between. The CDR3 length is 14 residues. The CDR3 nucleotides are TGTGCCAGCAGCCCCCTGGGGGGGGCGGACGAGCAGTACTTC. Protein: CASSPLGGADEQYF.

This clone was detected only a few times. The gene calls are TRBV7-2 and TRBJ2-1, with D possibly matching TRBD1 (5 bases). The ends were cut back, 1 base at V and 9 bases at J, with 10 bases in the middle. CDR1 SGHTA and CDR2 FQGNSA come from the germline V gene. The CDR3 length is 13 residues. The CDR3 region has the DNA TGTGCCAGCAGCTTAGGTCAGGGCAGTGAGCAGTTCTTC. Its protein product is CASSLGQGSEQFF.

V is TRBV18 and J is TRBJ2-1; D is possibly TRBD2 (6 bases). With 1 base removed from V and 0 bases from J, the gap between germline ends came to 10 bases. The CDR3 runs to 16 residues. The germline CDR1 and CDR2 sequences are KGHSH and LQKENI. DNA for the CDR3: TGTGCCAGCTCACCACGGGCCGGGAGCTCCTACAATGAGCAGTTCTTC. This encodes CASSPRAGSSYNEQFF.

The gene calls are TRBV7-9 and TRBJ1-1; a possible D gene is TRBD1 (6 bases). Trimming took off 4 bases at V and 0 bases at J, with 12 bases between the two ends. The CDR3 has 15 residues. The V gene's germline CDR1 is SEHNR and CDR2 FQNEAQ (reference sequence). The CDR3 DNA reads as TGTGCCAGCAGCTCCTGGACAGTCATGAACACTGAAGCTTTCTTT. This gives the protein CASSSWTVMNTEAFF.

This sequence joins TRBV5-4 and TRBJ2-1, with 8 bases that match TRBD2. Germline V gene lookup returns CDR1 SGHNT and CDR2 YYREEE (reference sequence). This CDR3 comprises 14 residues. J gave up 9 bases and V 0 bases, and 5 bases lay outside the gene matches. CDR3 DNA sequence: TGTGCCAGCAGCTTGGGGACTAGCTTTACTGAGCAGTTCTTC. As protein: CASSLGTSFTEQFF.

The CDR3 loop reads CASSSGSTGRYNEQFF. The CDR3 nucleotides read TGTGCCAGCAGCTCCGGATCGACAGGGAGATACAATGAGCAGTTCTTC. The chain carries TRBV5-6 and TRBJ2-1; 7 bases are shared with TRBD1. V gave up 3 bases and J gave up 4 bases; unmatched junction bases: 10. The CDR3 extends over 16 amino acids. CDR1 SGHDT and CDR2 YYEEEE come from the germline V gene. The full variable domain, rest sourced from reference TRBV5-6 and TRBJ2-1, is DAGVTQSPTHLIKTRGQQVTLRCSPKSGHDTVSWYQQALGQGPQFIFQYYEEEERQRGNFPDRFSGHQFPNYSSELNVNALLLGDSALYLCASSSGSTGRYNEQFFGPGTRLTVL.

The chain recombines TRBV28 with TRBJ1-5; a possible D gene is TRBD1 (6 bases). Trimming cost V 5 bases and J 10 bases, with 12 bases left between them. There are 12 residues in the CDR3. Germline V gene lookup returns CDR1 MDHEN and CDR2 SYDVKM. The CDR3 DNA is TGTGCCAGCAGTACCTCGACAGGACCCCAGCATTTT. Its translation is CASSTSTGPQHF.

The chain employs TRBV15 and TRBJ1-2, with D possibly matching TRBD1 (5 bases). V was trimmed by 4 bases and J by 3 bases, leaving 18 bases between them. CDR3 size: 16 residues. Per germline, CDR1 LNHNV and CDR2 YYDKDF (reference sequence). CDR3 nucleotides: TGTGCCACCAGCAAACCCTCGCGGGGCGCCCACTATGGCTACACCTTC. Protein: CATSKPSRGAHYGYTF. Drawing the rest from reference TRBV15 and TRBJ1-2, the complete variable domain is DAMVIQNPRYQVTQFGKPVTLSCSQTLNHNVMYWYQQKSSQAPKLLFHYYDKDFNNEADTPDNFQSRRPNTSFCFLDIRSPGLGDTAMYLCATSKPSRGAHYGYTFGSGTRLTVV.

V gene TRBV29-1 combines with J gene TRBJ2-1, with D perhaps TRBD2 (5 bases). This CDR3 is built from 13 residues. Trimming removed 2 bases from V and 6 bases from J, with 11 bases in between. Per germline, CDR1 SQVTM and CDR2 ANQGSEA. DNA for the CDR3: TGCAGCGTTGAATCGCTAGCCGTCAATGAGCAGTTCTTC. It codes for CSVESLAVNEQFF.

The V call is TRBV18, the J call TRBJ2-5; D perhaps matches TRBD1 (6 bases). V was cut by 3 bases and J by 5 bases, with 13 bases left in between. In germline, CDR1 is KGHSH, CDR2 LQKENI. The CDR3 covers 14 residues. The DNA for the CDR3 is TGTGCCAGCTCACCCATGGGGGCTCGGGAGACCCAGTACTTC. Translation: CASSPMGARETQYF.

This clone was observed a few times. The J gene is TRBJ2-6, the V gene TRBV9, with a weak D call TRBD2 (5 bases). CDR3 size: 15 residues. Trimming removed 4 bases at V and 2 bases at J, with 10 bases between. Germline CDR1 SGDLS, CDR2 YYNGEE. The CDR3 region has the DNA TGTGCCAGCAGCACACTCGGGGCTGGGGCCAACGTCCTGACTTTC. Protein product: CASSTLGAGANVLTF.

This sequence joins TRBV7-3 and TRBJ2-1, with D maybe TRBD2 (7 bases). The length of the CDR3 is 14 residues. In germline, CDR1 is SGHTA, CDR2 FQGTGA. With 5 bases removed from V and 7 bases from J, the gap between germline ends came to 15 bases. CDR3 amino acids: CASSPLGGENEQFF. DNA of the CDR3: TGTGCCAGCAGCCCCCTAGGGGGGGAAAATGAGCAGTTCTTC.

V usage is TRBV2 and J usage is TRBJ1-1; weak D call: TRBD1 (5 bases). CDR3 length: 13 residues. Germline V gene lookup returns CDR1 SNHLY and CDR2 FYNNEI. Trimming removed 8 bases from V and 5 bases from J, with 15 bases in between. This CDR3 reads CASPRGGETEAFF. In DNA, the CDR3 is TGTGCCAGCCCTCGGGGAGGGGAGACTGAAGCTTTCTTT. Based on the CDR3 plus reference TRBV2 and TRBJ1-1, the full variable domain is EPEVTQTPSHQVTQMGQEVILRCVPISNHLYFYWYRQILGQKVEFLVSFYNNEISEKSEIFDDQFSVERPDGSNFTLKIRSTKLEDSAMYFCASPRGGETEAFFGQGTRLTVV.